A single sample gave rise to the 9 T cell receptor beta chains below, sequenced in a study of HIV-infected patients and healthy controls. The repertoire came from unfractionated whole blood and reflected all unsorted peripheral T cells. Around 0.5 ug RNA was reverse transcribed with alpha and beta constant-region primers. Alpha and beta chain libraries were made separately by chain-specific third strand synthesis with multiplexing indices. TCRdb fed the 5' RACE reads into MiXCR, producing one record per CDR3 protein. Of about 17,000 distinct CDR3 sequences listed, around 5.5% are singletons. Material: blood. These receptors were obtained from an adult in good health.

This clonotype was seen more than once but under ten times. V is TRBV6-5 and J is TRBJ2-1, with 8 positions matching TRBD2. CDR3 size: 16 residues. Unmatched junction bases numbered 6, after V lost 5 bases and J lost 0 bases. Germline-derived CDR1 and CDR2 are MNHEY and SVGAGI. The CDR3 reads CASSRRGVSSYNEQFF. The DNA of the CDR3 is TGTGCCAGCAGTCGGCGGGGGGTGAGCTCCTACAATGAGCAGTTCTTC.

This clonotype was recorded at least ten times. This chain uses TRBV12-5 with TRBJ1-1; TRBD1 might be the D (6 bases). The germline V gene encodes CDR1 LGHNT and CDR2 FRNRAP. The CDR3 extends over 13 amino acids. V was trimmed by 3 bases and J by 8 bases, leaving 13 bases between them. The CDR3 sequence is CASGLRGGSEAFF. CDR3 nucleotide sequence: TGTGCTAGTGGTTTAAGAGGGGGAAGCGAAGCTTTCTTT.

This clonotype was seen ten or more times. The gene calls are TRBV20-1 and TRBJ2-3; 14 bases match TRBD2. Per the germline V gene, CDR1 is DFQATT and CDR2 is SNEGSKA (reference sequence). V shed 3 bases and J 0 bases; nucleotides not matched to a gene: 11. The CDR3 extends over 19 amino acids. As DNA, the CDR3 is TGCAGTGCTAGCGGAGGGAGGACTAGCGGGGGGACTAGCACAGATACGCAGTATTTT. Its translation is CSASGGRTSGGTSTDTQYF.

In its sample, this clonotype is medium-sized. The V gene is TRBV11-2, the J gene TRBJ2-2; D is undetermined. Germline V gene data show CDR1 as SGHAT and CDR2 as FQNNGV. CDR3 length: 12 amino acids. The V gene lost 5 bases and the J gene lost 2 bases, with 3 bases spanning the gap. This CDR3 reads CASSHNTGELFF. The DNA for the CDR3 is TGTGCCAGCAGCCACAACACCGGGGAGCTGTTTTTT.

This clonotype has at least ten counts. The CDR3 DNA sequence: TGTGCCAGCAGCGTAGGACAGGGGGCCGAAGCTTTCTTT. Translated, it gives CASSVGQGAEAFF. This chain joins TRBV9 and TRBJ1-1, with TRBD1 matching over 10 bases. Trimming removed 0 bases from V and 8 bases from J; junction bases left unmatched: 1. Germline loops: CDR1 SGDLS, CDR2 YYNGEE. The CDR3 length is 13 residues.

This clonotype was detected ten times or more. This chain's CDR3 is CASSLDYLREAFF. In DNA, the CDR3 is TGTGCCAGCAGCTTAGATTACCTAAGGGAAGCTTTCTTT. The gene calls are TRBV7-2 and TRBJ1-1; D is unresolved. This CDR3 contains 13 residues. In germline, CDR1 is SGHTA, CDR2 FQGNSA. The ends were cut back, 1 base at V and 8 bases at J, with 11 bases in the middle. Filled out from reference TRBV7-2 and TRBJ1-1, the complete variable domain reads GAGVSQSPSNKVTEKGKDVELRCDPISGHTALYWYRQSLGQGLEFLIYFQGNSAPDKSGLPSDRFSAERTGGSVSTLTIQRTQQEDSAVYLCASSLDYLREAFFGQGTRLTVV.

This clonotype is medium-sized within its sample. The V call is TRBV7-8, the J call TRBJ1-5; 7 bases align to TRBD1. V was pared by 0 bases and J by 4 bases, with 6 bases of the junction left unmatched. The CDR3 runs 16 residues. CDR1 SGHVS and CDR2 FQNEAQ come from the germline V gene. This chain's CDR3 is CASSLAPRGTNQPQHF. DNA of the CDR3: TGTGCCAGCAGCTTAGCGCCCAGGGGGACAAATCAGCCCCAGCATTTT.

By proportion, this clonotype is medium-sized (0.01 to 0.1%). This chain joins TRBV20-1 and TRBJ1-2; TRBD1 aligns across 7 bases. V lost 3 bases, J lost 4 bases, and 14 bases stayed unmatched. Germline values: CDR1 DFQATT, CDR2 SNEGSKA (reference sequence). The length of the CDR3 is 16 residues. This chain's CDR3 is CSASPFGTAVVYGYTF. The CDR3 DNA reads TGCAGTGCTAGCCCCTTTGGGACAGCCGTAGTCTATGGCTACACCTTC.

This clonotype was found many times. The chain carries TRBV28 and TRBJ2-7; 8 bases match TRBD1. The CDR3 consists of 15 residues. Unmatched junction bases numbered 12, after V lost 2 bases and J lost 9 bases. Germline CDR1 MDHEN, CDR2 SYDVKM. This CDR3 is CASSLPLGTGQWQYF. The DNA of the CDR3 is TGTGCCAGCAGTTTACCCCTCGGGACAGGCCAATGGCAGTACTTC. Supplemented by reference TRBV28 and TRBJ2-7, the full variable domain reads DVKVTQSSRYLVKRTGEKVFLECVQDMDHENMFWYRQDPGLGLRLIYFSYDVKMKEKGDIPEGYSVSREKKERFSLILESASTNQTSMYLCASSLPLGTGQWQYFGPGTRLTVT.